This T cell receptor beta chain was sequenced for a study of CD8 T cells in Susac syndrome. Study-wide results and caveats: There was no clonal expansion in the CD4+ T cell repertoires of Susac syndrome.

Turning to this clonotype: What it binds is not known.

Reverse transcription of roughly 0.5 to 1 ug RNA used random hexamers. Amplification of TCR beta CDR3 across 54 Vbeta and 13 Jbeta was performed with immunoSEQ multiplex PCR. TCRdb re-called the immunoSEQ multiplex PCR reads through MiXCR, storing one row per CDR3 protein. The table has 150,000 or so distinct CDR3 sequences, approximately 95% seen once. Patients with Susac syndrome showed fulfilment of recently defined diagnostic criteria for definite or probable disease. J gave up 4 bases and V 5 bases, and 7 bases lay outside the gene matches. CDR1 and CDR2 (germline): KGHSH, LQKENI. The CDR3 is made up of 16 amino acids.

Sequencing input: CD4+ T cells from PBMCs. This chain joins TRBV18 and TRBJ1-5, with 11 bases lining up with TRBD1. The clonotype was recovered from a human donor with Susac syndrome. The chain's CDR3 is CASSGQGASTNQPQHF. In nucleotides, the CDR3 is TGTGCCAGCTCAGGACAGGGGGCTAGTACGAATCAGCCCCAGCATTTT.